Listed below are T cell receptor beta chains from one sample, sequenced in a study of T cell responses to AZD1222 COVID-19 vaccine. Using immunoSEQ multiplex PCR, the repertoire was profiled, and TCRdb retains in-frame clones only, with some absent. The table includes roughly 120,000 clones, around 83% detected once. The material was peripheral blood, obtained 28 days after the second AZD1222 dose. The receptors originated from an adult who received the AZD1222 COVID-19 vaccine. Both conserved end residues are part of each CDR3. D genes are given only for firm matches. The size of a clone is reported for some rows only, either as once, few or many, or as a class for expanded clones.

v_call	clone_size	j_call	d_call	cdr3_aa	cdr3_nt
TRBV10-3	.	TRBJ1-2	.	CAISEGQAPGYGYTF	TGTGCCATCAGTGAGGGTCAGGCCCCTGGATATGGCTACACCTTC
TRBV27	.	TRBJ1-5	.	CAVYQPQHF	TGTGCCGTTTATCAGCCCCAGCATTTT
TRBV2	.	TRBJ1-3	TRBD1	CASSGDRATGNTIYF	TGTGCCAGCAGTGGAGACAGGGCAACTGGAAACACCATATATTTT
TRBV9	few	TRBJ2-7	.	CASSVALQAYSYEQYF	TGTGCCAGCAGCGTAGCTCTCCAGGCGTACTCCTACGAGCAGTACTTC
TRBV4-1	.	TRBJ1-1	.	CASSRAPEGATEAFF	TGCGCCAGCAGCCGGGCCCCTGAGGGAGCCACTGAAGCTTTCTTT
TRBV4-1	few	TRBJ2-7	TRBD2	CASSQDEALAGASSSYEQYF	TGCGCCAGCAGCCAAGATGAGGCTCTAGCGGGGGCCTCCAGCTCCTACGAGCAGTACTTC
TRBV29-1	.	TRBJ2-5	.	CSVDPGSGTQYF	TGCAGCGTTGACCCAGGGTCGGGGACCCAGTACTTC
TRBV7-6	.	TRBJ1-1	TRBD1	CASSLSHWGPPGQGMNTEAFF	TGTGCCAGCAGCTTAAGCCATTGGGGGCCCCCGGGACAGGGTATGAACACTGAAGCTTTCTTT
TRBV7-2	.	TRBJ1-6	.	CASSFYSPLHF	TGTGCCAGCAGCTTTTATTCACCCCTCCACTTT
TRBV5-1	.	TRBJ2-5	TRBD2	CASSLGRGGETQYF	TGCGCCAGCAGCCTTGGTCGGGGGGGCGAGACCCAGTACTTC
TRBV5-1	.	TRBJ1-1	TRBD1	CASSLGPLGQGGGFF	TGCGCCAGCAGCTTGGGTCCTCTAGGACAGGGAGGAGGTTTCTTT
TRBV18	.	TRBJ1-2	TRBD1	CASSRRQGADDGYTF	TGTGCCAGCTCACGCCGACAGGGGGCAGATGATGGCTACACCTTC
TRBV5-4	once	TRBJ2-3	TRBD2	CASQSGLAGGTDTQYF	TGTGCCAGCCAAAGCGGGTTAGCGGGGGGCACAGATACGCAGTATTTT
TRBV7-6	.	TRBJ1-3	.	CASSLGDSLSGNTIYF	TGTGCCAGCAGCTTGGGTGACAGCCTCTCTGGAAACACCATATATTTT
TRBV7-3	.	TRBJ1-5	.	CASSLNGASNQPQHF	TGTGCCAGCAGCTTAAATGGCGCGAGCAATCAGCCCCAGCATTTT
TRBV27	.	TRBJ1-1	.	CASSLYGTEAFF	TGTGCCAGCAGTTTATACGGTACTGAAGCTTTCTTT
TRBV7-9	.	TRBJ1-2	.	CASSQWTSRGPTYGYTF	TGTGCCAGCAGCCAGTGGACAAGTCGGGGCCCAACCTATGGCTACACCTTC
TRBV6-5	medium-sized	TRBJ1-1	TRBD1	CASSPTGGEAFF	TGTGCCAGCAGCCCGACAGGGGGAGAAGCTTTCTTT
TRBV3-1/TRBV3-2	.	TRBJ2-7	TRBD1	CASSLQGGYSYEQYF	TGTGCCAGCAGCCTACAGGGGGGCTACTCCTACGAGCAGTACTTC
TRBV6-6	.	TRBJ2-4	.	CASSQTALVVTKNIQYF	TGTGCCAGCAGTCAGACAGCCCTGGTCGTAACCAAAAACATTCAGTACTTC
TRBV2	.	TRBJ2-7	TRBD1	CASSRTGRSYEQYF	TGTGCCAGCAGTCGGACAGGACGGTCCTACGAGCAGTACTTC
TRBV19	.	TRBJ2-7	TRBD2	CASGTMGGEQYF	TGTGCCAGTGGGACGATGGGAGGGGAGCAGTACTTC
TRBV11-2	.	TRBJ2-7	.	CASSFGQFYEQYF	TGTGCCAGCAGCTTCGGACAGTTCTACGAGCAGTACTTC
TRBV7-8	.	TRBJ1-2	.	CASSLEPELNYGYTF	TGTGCCAGCAGCTTAGAGCCAGAACTTAACTATGGCTACACCTTC
TRBV27	.	TRBJ1-5	.	CASSFQGTNVQHF	TGTGCCAGCAGTTTCCAAGGGACAAACGTCCAGCATTTT
TRBV5-1	.	TRBJ1-5	.	CASSLSGVSNQPQHF	TGCGCCAGCTCGCTATCTGGGGTAAGCAATCAGCCCCAGCATTTT
TRBV27	.	TRBJ1-2	.	CASSLKGGWGYTF	TGTGCCAGCAGTTTAAAAGGAGGTTGGGGCTACACCTTC
TRBV19	.	TRBJ1-2	TRBD1	CASSSYQGDGYTF	TGTGCCAGTAGTTCCTATCAGGGGGATGGCTACACCTTC
TRBV9	.	TRBJ2-2	.	CASSVGWGQYTGELFF	TGTGCCAGCAGCGTAGGTTGGGGGCAGTACACCGGGGAGCTGTTTTTT
TRBV7-3	.	TRBJ1-6	.	CASSSQGYNSPLHF	TGTGCCAGCAGCTCACAGGGTTATAATTCACCCCTCCACTTT
TRBV9	.	TRBJ1-3	.	CASSVASAGGNTIYF	TGTGCCAGCAGCGTAGCCTCTGCGGGTGGAAACACCATATATTTT
TRBV28	.	TRBJ2-7	TRBD1	CASSSPGQGGYEQYF	TGTGCCAGCAGTTCCCCGGGACAGGGGGGCTACGAGCAGTACTTC
TRBV3-1/TRBV3-2	.	TRBJ2-7	.	CASSQEPQGTKQYF	TGTGCCAGCAGCCAAGAGCCCCAAGGGACCAAGCAGTACTTC
TRBV7-3	.	TRBJ2-5	TRBD2	CASSPQIAGGKETQYF	TGTGCCAGCAGCCCCCAGATAGCGGGGGGGAAAGAGACCCAGTACTTC
TRBV5-6	.	TRBJ1-3	TRBD1	CASSLRGTGGTGNTIYF	TGTGCCAGCAGCTTGAGAGGGACAGGGGGTACTGGAAACACCATATATTTT
TRBV28	.	TRBJ1-2	.	CASSLMQSLVIINYGYTF	TGTGCCAGCAGTTTAATGCAGTCACTCGTTATTATTAACTATGGCTACACCTTC
TRBV27	.	TRBJ2-7	.	CASRSGTPQTYEQYF	TGTGCCAGCAGATCCGGGACGCCACAAACTTACGAGCAGTACTTC
TRBV7-2	.	TRBJ2-3	.	CASSLLRLNTQYF	TGTGCCAGCAGCTTGCTTCGCCTTAATACGCAGTATTTT
TRBV30	.	TRBJ1-3	TRBD1	CAWSVQATFPRGRNTIYF	TGTGCCTGGAGTGTACAGGCCACCTTCCCGAGGGGGCGAAACACCATATATTTT
TRBV19	.	TRBJ2-5	TRBD1	CASSPTGAGETQYF	TGTGCCAGTAGTCCCACAGGGGCTGGGGAGACCCAGTACTTC
TRBV4-3	.	TRBJ1-5	.	CASSLSTGNNQPQHF	TGCGCCAGCAGCCTTAGTACAGGTAATAATCAGCCCCAGCATTTT
TRBV4-1	.	TRBJ1-5	.	CASSHDPFGSQPQHF	TGCGCCAGCAGCCATGATCCCTTCGGGTCCCAGCCCCAGCATTTT
TRBV6-5	.	TRBJ1-6	TRBD1	CASSYSTGDNSPLHF	TGTGCCAGCAGTTACTCGACAGGGGATAATTCACCCCTCCACTTT
TRBV27	.	TRBJ2-4	TRBD2	CASSGGSKNIQYF	TGTGCCAGCAGCGGGGGGTCCAAAAACATTCAGTACTTC
TRBV9	.	TRBJ2-7	TRBD2	CASSVGERGVSYEQYF	TGTGCCAGCAGCGTAGGGGAGCGGGGGGTCTCCTACGAGCAGTACTTC
TRBV6-6	.	TRBJ1-2	.	CASRPGQLNYGYTF	TGTGCCAGCAGGCCCGGACAGTTAAACTATGGCTACACCTTC
TRBV11-2	many	TRBJ2-1	TRBD2	CASSLDLASGGYNEQFF	TGTGCCAGCAGCTTAGACTTGGCTAGCGGGGGCTACAATGAGCAGTTCTTC
TRBV5-1	.	TRBJ2-1	TRBD2	CASSLEGTSGGDEQFF	TGCGCCAGCAGCTTGGAAGGGACTAGCGGGGGAGATGAGCAGTTCTTC
TRBV27	.	TRBJ1-1	.	CASSSSQGTSEAFF	TGTGCCAGCAGTTCCTCTCAGGGAACAAGTGAAGCTTTCTTT